The 29 T cell receptor beta chains below all came from one sample that was sequenced in a study of primary melanoma T cells and metastatic recurrence. The repertoire was sequenced with immunoSEQ multiplex PCR; TCRdb's copy has only in-frame clones and lacks some. The sample has some 130 clones, roughly four fifths seen once. The sequencing sample was made of melanoma tumor tissue. These receptors originate from a human donor with melanoma.

Notes on this clone: At one boundary the junction diverges from the germline segment, which might be a read error. The chain's CDR3 is CASSQTSLSTDTQYF. DNA of the CDR3: TGTGCTAGCAGCCAGACTAGCCTTAGCACAGATACGCAGTATTTT. This chain links TRBV11-3 with TRBJ2-3; 7 positions match TRBD2. Germline CDR1 is SGHNT and CDR2 is YENEEA. This CDR3 has 15 amino acids.

The chain employs TRBV30 and TRBJ1-6, with a possible D match to TRBD1 (5 bases). This CDR3 is built from 13 residues. From germline, CDR1 is GTSNPN and CDR2 SVGIG (reference sequence). Trimming left V 8 bases short and J 0 bases short, with 8 bases between. This CDR3 reads CAGTPSYNSPLHF. The CDR3 nucleotides are TGTGCCGGGACCCCCTCCTATAATTCACCCCTCCACTTT.

The chain has TRBV11-3 and TRBJ2-3; 9 bases line up with TRBD2. The CDR3 is 17 residues long. Trimming removed 2 bases from V and 5 bases from J; junction bases left unmatched: 11. Germline V gene lookup returns CDR1 SGHNT and CDR2 YENEEA. The CDR3 region is CASSLRRGGRAGDTQYF. CDR3 sequence (DNA): TGTGCCAGCAGCTTAAGGCGCGGCGGGAGGGCCGGAGATACGCAGTATTTT. The entire variable domain, with the rest obtained from reference TRBV11-3 and TRBJ2-3, is as follows: EAGVVQSPRYKIIEKKQPVAFWCNPISGHNTLYWYLQNLGQGPELLIRYENEEAVDDSQLPKDRFSAERLKGVDSTLKIQPAELGDSAVYLCASSLRRGGRAGDTQYFGPGTRLTVL.

This chain uses TRBV28 with TRBJ2-7, with 7 positions matching TRBD2. Germline V gives CDR1 MDHEN, CDR2 SYDVKM. The V segment lost 5 bases and the J segment 7 bases; nucleotides outside the gene matches: 11. The CDR3 contains 14 residues. The CDR3 region has the DNA TGTGCCAGCAGTCCCCAGGGAGGGCCGTGGGAGCAGTACGTC. Its protein is CASSPQGGPWEQYV.

The chain combines TRBV11-3 with TRBJ1-2; perhaps TRBD1 as D (6 bases). The CDR3 is 14 amino acids. The ends were cut back, 5 bases at V and 6 bases at J, with 16 bases in the middle. Germline values: CDR1 SGHNT, CDR2 YENEEA. The CDR3 region is CASSLGQWADGYTF. The DNA of the CDR3 is TGTGCCAGCAGCCTAGGACAGTGGGCGGATGGCTACACCTTC.

The CDR3 is CSVEERGSGTGELFF. Written as DNA, the CDR3 is TGCAGCGTTGAAGAGCGCGGGAGTGGGACCGGGGAGCTGTTTTTT. The V and J genes are TRBV29-1 and TRBJ2-2, with TRBD2 matching over 7 bases. The CDR3 contains 15 residues. V shed 0 bases and J 5 bases; nucleotides not matched to a gene: 6. Germline CDR1 and CDR2: SQVTM and ANQGSEA.

This clone was found once. CDR3 sequence reads: CASSARFEAWISGSPPETQYF. CDR3 coding DNA: TGTGCCAGCAGTGCCCGATTCGAGGCGTGGATTAGCGGGAGCCCTCCAGAGACCCAGTACTTC. The J gene is TRBJ2-5, the V gene TRBV6-8, with 9 positions matching TRBD2. Germline-derived CDR1 and CDR2 are MNHGY and SAAAGT. After removal of 5 bases from V and 4 bases from J, the junction contained 26 bases not matched to a gene. The CDR3 has 21 amino acids.

This chain's CDR3 is CASSPRGVSYNEQFF. In nucleotides, the CDR3 is TGTGCCAGCAGCCCCCGGGGGGTATCCTACAATGAGCAGTTCTTC. The chain links TRBV28 to TRBJ2-1; 7 bases align to TRBD2. V shed 6 bases and J 1 base; nucleotides not matched to a gene: 6. This CDR3 is 15 amino acids long. Germline V gene data show CDR1 as MDHEN and CDR2 as SYDVKM.

This clone was found a few times. V usage is TRBV18 and J usage is TRBJ1-4, with D maybe TRBD1 (6 bases). Trimming removed 2 bases at V and 6 bases at J, with 16 bases between. The germline V gene encodes CDR1 KGHSH and CDR2 LQKENI. The length of the CDR3 is 16 residues. The CDR3: CASSPGSAGAHEKLFF. The CDR3 DNA follows: TGTGCCAGCTCACCAGGTTCGGCAGGGGCTCATGAAAAACTGTTTTTT.

This rearrangement joins TRBV10-3 to TRBJ1-5; possible D gene TRBD1, 5 bases. The CDR3 is made up of 15 amino acids. The V gene lost 3 bases and the J gene lost 3 bases, with 12 bases spanning the gap. CDR1 and CDR2 from the germline V gene are ENHRY and SYGVKD. The CDR3 loop reads CAISEGEFYNQPQHF. The CDR3 DNA follows: TGTGCCATCAGTGAAGGGGAATTTTACAATCAGCCCCAGCATTTT.

This chain joins TRBV11-3 and TRBJ2-6; D remains unclear. The CDR3 is made up of 16 amino acids. The V end lost 5 bases, the J end lost 0 bases, and 11 bases lay between the germline ends. CDR1 is SGHNT and CDR2 is YENEEA in the germline V gene. CDR3 region: CASSKRSPSGANVLTF. In DNA form, the CDR3 reads TGTGCCAGCAGCAAACGCAGCCCCTCTGGGGCCAACGTCCTGACTTTC.

The rearrangement uses TRBV11-3 and TRBJ2-7, with 7 bases fitting TRBD2. Germline CDR1 and CDR2: SGHNT and YENEEA. This CDR3 contains 14 residues. V gave up 1 base and J gave up 5 bases; unmatched junction bases: 5. CDR3 in DNA: TGTGCCAGCAGCTTAGGAGCGGGACCCGACGAGCAGTACTTC. Its protein product is CASSLGAGPDEQYF.

The rearrangement uses TRBV12-5 and TRBJ2-1; D not resolved. The CDR3 consists of 11 residues. Germline loops: CDR1 LGHNT, CDR2 FRNRAP. The CDR3 here is CASTPLNEQFF. CDR3 nucleotide sequence: TGTGCCAGCACCCCCCTAAATGAGCAGTTCTTC.

V gene TRBV6-8 combines with J gene TRBJ1-1; D possibly corresponds to TRBD1 (6 bases). The CDR3 runs to 18 residues. Germline CDR1 MNHGY, CDR2 SAAAGT. Trimming took off 2 bases at V and 1 base at J, with 20 bases between the two ends. CDR3 bases: TGTGCCAGCAGTTACCTCCCCAGGGGCCCCTTAAGGAACACTGAAGCTTTCTTT. Translating gives CASSYLPRGPLRNTEAFF.

This clone has just a few counts. The chain uses TRBV9 and TRBJ2-2, with 10 bases identical to TRBD2. Germline CDR1 SGDLS, CDR2 YYNGEE. The CDR3 has 14 amino acids. The V and J ends lost 7 bases and 6 bases, in that order; junction bases with no gene match: 6. CDR3 sequence reads: CASGLAGAAGELFF. DNA for the CDR3: TGTGCCAGCGGGCTAGCGGGAGCGGCCGGGGAGCTGTTTTTT.

The chain is built from TRBV11-3 and TRBJ1-4; 7 nucleotides match TRBD1. The J segment lost 8 bases and the V segment lost 1 base, leaving 13 bases of the junction unmatched. The CDR3 spans 17 residues. The germline gives CDR1 SGHNT, CDR2 YENEEA. The CDR3 protein is CASSLGAYRGPGEKLFF. CDR3 DNA: TGTGCCAGCAGCTTAGGGGCCTACAGGGGCCCGGGGGAAAAACTGTTTTTT. Filled out from reference TRBV11-3 and TRBJ1-4, the complete variable domain reads EAGVVQSPRYKIIEKKQPVAFWCNPISGHNTLYWYLQNLGQGPELLIRYENEEAVDDSQLPKDRFSAERLKGVDSTLKIQPAELGDSAVYLCASSLGAYRGPGEKLFFGSGTQLSVL.

The V gene is TRBV29-1, the J gene TRBJ1-4; 9 positions agree with TRBD1. CDR3 length: 13 amino acids. Losses at the gene ends were 7 bases for V and 8 bases for J; bases not matched to a gene: 8. Germline V gives CDR1 SQVTM, CDR2 ANQGSEA. Here the CDR3 DNA reads TGCAGCGCCAGGACAGGGGTCGAGGAAAAACTGTTTTTT. Translated, it gives CSARTGVEEKLFF.

This sequence joins TRBV23-1 and TRBJ2-6; a weak D match, TRBD2 (7 bases). TRBV23-1 is labeled an ORF, and its function is uncertain. The CDR3 loop spans 19 amino acids. V was clipped by 6 bases and J by 1 base, with 22 bases between them. CDR3 protein: CASSQAGQGYPSGANVLTF. The CDR3 bases are TGCGCCAGCAGCCAAGCGGGGCAGGGGTACCCTTCTGGGGCCAACGTCCTGACTTTC.

J is TRBJ2-7 and V is TRBV28, with 8 bases identical to TRBD2. The V gene end was trimmed by 4 bases and the J gene end by 2 bases; junction bases not matched to a gene: 4. CDR1 is MDHEN and CDR2 is SYDVKM in the germline V gene. The CDR3 spans 14 residues. CDR3 bases: TGTGCCAGCAGTTCCCCGGGACTAGCCTACGAGCAGTACTTC. The encoded protein is CASSSPGLAYEQYF.

The V and J genes are TRBV11-3 and TRBJ2-3; 11 bases line up with TRBD2. With 1 base clipped from V and 1 base from J, the junction kept 10 bases outside the gene matches. The CDR3 has 19 amino acids. Germline-derived CDR1 and CDR2 are SGHNT and YENEEA. CDR3 nucleotides: TGTGCCAGCAGCTTAGTGGCGACTAGCGGGATGCCACGCACAGATACGCAGTATTTT. It specifies CASSLVATSGMPRTDTQYF.

This chain links TRBV9 with TRBJ2-4; 8 nucleotides match TRBD1. The V gene's germline CDR1 is SGDLS and CDR2 YYNGEE. V dropped 6 bases and J dropped 7; count of bases not matched to a gene: 6. This CDR3 comprises 13 residues. CDR3 coding DNA: TGTGCCAGCAAGGTGGACAGGGTCAACATTCAGTACTTC. Its protein is CASKVDRVNIQYF.

A remark on this clone: A junction end diverges from the germline sequence, so it may reflect a read error. The chain employs TRBV6-8 and TRBJ2-5; no reliable D call. The CDR3 consists of 14 residues. Germline values: CDR1 MNHGY, CDR2 SAAAGT. The CDR3 nucleotides are TGTGCCACCAGTCCAGAAAGGTTAAGGGAGACCCAGTACTTC. Protein product: CATSPERLRETQYF.

The chain is built from TRBV2 and TRBJ1-5; possibly TRBD1 for D (5 bases). V was trimmed by 6 bases and J by 6 bases, leaving 15 bases between them. The CDR3 has 14 residues. In germline, CDR1 is SNHLY, CDR2 FYNNEI. In nucleotides, the CDR3 is TGTGCCAGCAGGGCCAGGGTGGTCGGTCAGCCCCAGCATTTT. Translating it yields CASRARVVGQPQHF.

The chain combines TRBV7-5 with TRBJ2-7. TRBV7-5 is a pseudogene segment. CDR3 length equals 14 residues. The CDR3 region has the DNA TGTGCCAGCAGCTTAGAGGTCAGACCCTACGAGCAGTACTTC. Protein sequence: CASSLEVRPYEQYF.

This chain connects TRBV27 to TRBJ1-5; D possibly corresponds to TRBD1 (5 bases). CDR3 length: 15 amino acids. CDR1 is MNHEY and CDR2 is SMNVEV in the germline V gene (reference sequence). V was trimmed by 3 bases and J by 7 bases, leaving 16 bases between them. CDR3 nucleotide sequence: TGTGCCAGCAGTTTGTCCTGGGGGATAGGGCAGCCCCAGCATTTT. This gives the protein CASSLSWGIGQPQHF.

The chain employs TRBV4-1 and TRBJ1-2, with unresolved D. The CDR3 has 13 residues. The V gene lost 1 base and the J gene lost 1 base, with 4 bases spanning the gap. Germline CDR1 MGHRA, CDR2 YSYEKL. The DNA for the CDR3 is TGCGCCAGCAGCCAAGCCCTTAACTATGGCTACACCTTC. This encodes CASSQALNYGYTF.

V is TRBV6-8 and J is TRBJ2-3; TRBD2 matches 13 bases. The germline gives CDR1 MNHGY, CDR2 SAAAGT. This CDR3 is built from 16 residues. J gave up 1 base and V 10 bases, and 8 bases lay outside the gene matches. CDR3 loop: CATGLAGRGGTDTQYF. In DNA, the CDR3 is TGTGCCACGGGACTAGCGGGAAGGGGGGGCACAGATACGCAGTATTTT.

V usage is TRBV6-8 and J usage is TRBJ2-3, with TRBD2 identical over 12 bases. Germline-derived CDR1 and CDR2 are MNHGY and SAAAGT. The J segment lost 4 bases and the V segment lost 6 bases, leaving 2 bases of the junction unmatched. This CDR3 has 14 amino acids. CDR3: CASSLAGGADTQYF. The CDR3 region has the DNA TGTGCCAGCAGCCTAGCGGGGGGGGCAGATACGCAGTATTTT.

This clone appeared a few times. This chain links TRBV19 with TRBJ1-5; maybe TRBD1 (6 bases). The germline gives CDR1 LNHDA, CDR2 SQIVND (reference sequence). CDR3 length: 16 residues. V lost 7 bases, J lost 4 bases, and 20 bases lay in between. CDR3 sequence: CASTQIGRGANQPQHF. In nucleotides, the CDR3 is TGTGCCAGTACCCAAATAGGCAGGGGCGCTAATCAGCCCCAGCATTTT.